The clone carrying this T cell receptor (beta chain) was seen repeatedly, ten times or more. Its specificity is not known. The CDR3 extends over 17 amino acids. Trimming shortened V by 0 bases and J by 1 base, and 15 bases separated the two germline ends. Germline V gene data show CDR1 as MNHEY and CDR2 as SVGAGI. This record belongs to a study of CD8+CD57+ T cells in acquired aplastic anemia. Study context: The study obtained an average of roughly 3 ug of DNA from sorted CD4+ and CD8+ cells. General study points: A set of about 30 CD8+ CDR3 sequences was shared between patients and controls, and these sequences appeared highly expressed in patients.

Whoever was chosen for sequencing had shown CD8+CD57+ cell expansion by flow cytometry. Blood was sampled before the patients had received any therapy. Genomic DNA acted as the template from which TCR beta VDJ combination and CDR3 sequence profiling were carried out. TCRdb redid the calling of the reads with MiXCR, one entry per CDR3 protein. This table has more than 150,000 distinct CDR3 sequences, roughly 50% appearing once. The clonotype was recovered from a human donor with aplastic anemia. This sequence joins TRBV6-5 and TRBJ1-1; D is perhaps TRBD1 (5 bases). The specimen sequenced was sorted CD4+, CD8+, or CD8+CD57+ T cells (not recorded which) from PBMCs. As DNA, the CDR3 is TGTGCCAGCAGTTACTCGAGTCAGGGTCGTGGGAACACTGAAGCTTTCTTT. Residues: CASSYSSQGRGNTEAFF.